The clone carrying this TCR beta chain was counted many times. What it binds is unknown. The length of the CDR3 is 11 residues. The V gene's germline CDR1 is ENHRY and CDR2 SYGVKD. These data are taken from a study of T cells after yellow fever vaccination. Study results and caveats: Researchers noted that a small share of clonotypes showed up in both CD4 and CD8 compartments.

Making TCR cDNA involved 5'RACE template switching, which added UMIs and a universal primer site. One entry per CDR3 protein, called by TCRdb with MiXCR from the 5' RACE reads. Among about 150,000 distinct CDR3 sequences listed, approximately 6.6% were seen once. The sequence came from a man aged 25 to 40 who received the YFV17D yellow fever vaccine. The sample was CD4+ T cells sorted from PBMCs, taken 10 days after the yellow fever booster vaccination. J is TRBJ2-7 and V is TRBV10-3, with 7 bases that match TRBD1. CDR3: CEGDSSYEQYF. The CDR3 bases are TGTGAGGGGGACAGTTCCTACGAGCAGTACTTC.